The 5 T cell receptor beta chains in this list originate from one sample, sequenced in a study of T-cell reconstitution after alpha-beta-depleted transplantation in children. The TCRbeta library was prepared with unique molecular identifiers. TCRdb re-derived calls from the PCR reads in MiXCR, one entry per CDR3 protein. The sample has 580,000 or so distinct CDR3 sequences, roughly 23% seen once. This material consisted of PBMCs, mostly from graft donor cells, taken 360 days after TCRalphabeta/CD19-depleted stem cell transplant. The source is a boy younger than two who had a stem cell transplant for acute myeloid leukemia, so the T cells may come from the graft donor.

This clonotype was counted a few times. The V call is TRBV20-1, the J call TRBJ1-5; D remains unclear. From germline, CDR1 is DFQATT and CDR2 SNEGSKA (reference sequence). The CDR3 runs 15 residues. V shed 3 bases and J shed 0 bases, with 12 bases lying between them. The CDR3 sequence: CSASGTANSNQPQHF. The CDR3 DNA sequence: TGCAGTGCTAGCGGTACAGCGAATAGCAATCAGCCCCAGCATTTT.

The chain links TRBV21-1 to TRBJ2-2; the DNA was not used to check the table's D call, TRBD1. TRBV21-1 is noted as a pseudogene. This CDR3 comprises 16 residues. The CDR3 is CASSKGTGSNTGELFF. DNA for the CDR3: TGTGCCAGCAGCAAAGGGACAGGCTCGAACACCGGGGAGCTGTTTTTT.

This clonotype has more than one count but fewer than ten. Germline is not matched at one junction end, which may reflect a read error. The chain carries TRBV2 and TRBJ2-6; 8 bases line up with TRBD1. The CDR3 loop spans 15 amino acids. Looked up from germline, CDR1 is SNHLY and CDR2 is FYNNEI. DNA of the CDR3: TGTGCCAGCAATGAACAGGGGGAGGGGGCCAACGTCCTGACTTTC. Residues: CASNEQGEGANVLTF.

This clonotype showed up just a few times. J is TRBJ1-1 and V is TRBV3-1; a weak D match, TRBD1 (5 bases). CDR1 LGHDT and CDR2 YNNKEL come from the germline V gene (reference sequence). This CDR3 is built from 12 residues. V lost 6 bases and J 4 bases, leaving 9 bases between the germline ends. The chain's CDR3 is CASRRDSTEAFF. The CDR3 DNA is TGTGCCAGCAGGCGCGACAGCACTGAAGCTTTCTTT.

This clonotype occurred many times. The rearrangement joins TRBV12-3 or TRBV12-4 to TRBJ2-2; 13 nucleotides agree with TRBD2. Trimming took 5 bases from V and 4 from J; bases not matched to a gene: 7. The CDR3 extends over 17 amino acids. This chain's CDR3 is CASSALAGGPGTGELFF. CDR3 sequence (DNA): TGTGCCAGCAGTGCACTAGCGGGGGGGCCAGGCACCGGGGAGCTGTTTTTT.